The 20 T cell receptor beta chains below all came from one sample that was sequenced in a study of cytomegalovirus exposure and HLA in healthy donors. PCR amplification relied on 60 Vbeta primers (plus 13 Jbeta primers). Generated by immunoSEQ multiplex PCR, the TCRdb table keeps only in-frame clones and is missing some. This sample has approximately 150,000 clones, with roughly 82% found just once. Input material: PBMCs. Receptors originate from a man in his late teens or twenties in good health and CMV-seropositive.

A single count supports this clone. The V call is TRBV6-1, the J call TRBJ2-2, with 7 positions matching TRBD2. This CDR3 has 15 amino acids. The V gene's germline CDR1 is MNHNS and CDR2 SASEGT. V gave up 4 bases and J gave up 6 bases; unmatched junction bases: 8. CDR3 residues: CASSGGGRSAGELFF. CDR3 DNA: TGTGCCAGCAGTGGGGGAGGGAGGTCGGCCGGGGAGCTGTTTTTT.

This sequence joins TRBV27 and TRBJ2-1, with 10 bases identical to TRBD2. V was pared by 2 bases and J by 10 bases, with 8 bases of the junction left unmatched. CDR1 and CDR2 (germline): MNHEY, SMNVEV (reference sequence). This CDR3 is 15 amino acids long. The CDR3 nucleotides are TGTGCCAGCAGTTTAAGGGCACTAGCGGGAAAAGAGCAGTTCTTC. Amino acids: CASSLRALAGKEQFF.

This clone has only one observation. The chain joins TRBV6-6 to TRBJ2-7, with TRBD1 identical over 7 bases. CDR1 and CDR2 from the germline V gene are MNHNY and SVGAGI (reference sequence). The V and J ends lost 2 bases and 5 bases, in that order; junction bases with no gene match: 9. This CDR3 comprises 15 residues. CDR3 region: CASSYGQGEGNEQYF. The CDR3 coding sequence is TGTGCCAGCAGTTACGGGCAGGGGGAAGGGAACGAGCAGTACTTC.

The chain combines TRBV28 with TRBJ1-1, with D hard to call. The CDR3 sequence is 14 residues long. Germline V CDR1 and CDR2: MDHEN, SYDVKM. Trimming stripped 3 bases from V and 4 bases from J, with 12 bases between. CDR3 residues: CASSFRGMSTEAFF. The DNA for the CDR3 is TGTGCCAGCAGTTTTCGGGGAATGAGCACTGAAGCTTTCTTT.

The V gene is TRBV7-9, the J gene TRBJ2-1; the match to TRBD2 covers 8 bases. From germline, CDR1 is SEHNR and CDR2 FQNEAQ (reference sequence). Germline trimming cut 5 bases from V and 5 bases from J; bases unmatched to any gene: 8. The CDR3 is 15 residues long. The CDR3 DNA reads TGTGCCAGCAGCAAAGGGCGGGAGGCCCACAATGAGCAGTTCTTC. It is translated as CASSKGREAHNEQFF. Full variable domain (missing parts from reference TRBV7-9 and TRBJ2-1): DTGVSQNPRHKITKRGQNVTFRCDPISEHNRLYWYRQTLGQGPEFLTYFQNEAQLEKSRLLSDRFSAERPKGSFSTLEIQRTEQGDSAMYLCASSKGREAHNEQFFGPGTRLTVL.

The genes are TRBV30 and TRBJ2-4, with a weak D call TRBD1 (5 bases). Germline CDR1 and CDR2: GTSNPN and SVGIG (reference sequence). The CDR3 sequence is 15 residues long. The ends were cut back, 2 bases at V and 0 bases at J, with 11 bases in the middle. The CDR3 here is CAWSIDRLAKNIQYF. CDR3 sequence (DNA): TGTGCCTGGAGTATAGACAGATTAGCCAAAAACATTCAGTACTTC.

The chain combines TRBV2 with TRBJ2-5; 7 positions agree with TRBD2. CDR1 and CDR2 from the germline V gene are SNHLY and FYNNEI. Unmatched junction bases numbered 6, after V lost 3 bases and J lost 2 bases. This CDR3 comprises 15 residues. DNA of the CDR3: TGTGCCAGCAGTGAGTCTAGCGGATTGCAAGAGACCCAGTACTTC. It is translated as CASSESSGLQETQYF.

This clone was seen only once. The chain links TRBV6-1 to TRBJ1-1; D is unresolved. The CDR3 runs 14 residues. Trimming took off 5 bases at V and 5 bases at J, with 15 bases between the two ends. Germline CDR1 is MNHNS and CDR2 is SASEGT. The chain's CDR3 is CASSRIGVDTEAFF. The CDR3 bases are TGTGCCAGCAGTCGGATAGGAGTTGATACTGAAGCTTTCTTT.

This clone came up a few times. The chain is built from TRBV7-3 and TRBJ2-2; D may be TRBD2 (5 bases). The CDR3 sequence is 16 residues long. V was clipped by 5 bases and J by 0 bases, with 13 bases between them. Per germline, CDR1 SGHTA and CDR2 FQGTGA. The CDR3 here is CASSPDGMSNTGELFF. CDR3 bases: TGTGCCAGCAGCCCGGACGGGATGTCGAACACCGGGGAGCTGTTTTTT.

The genes are TRBV28 and TRBJ1-4, with D maybe TRBD1 (6 bases). CDR3 length: 15 residues. V was clipped by 4 bases and J by 4 bases, with 13 bases between them. Germline V lookup: CDR1 MDHEN, CDR2 SYDVKM. The CDR3 region has the DNA TGTGCCAGCAGTTCCCCACAGGGAATTAATGAAAAACTGTTTTTT. It translates to CASSSPQGINEKLFF.

The V gene is TRBV5-1, the J gene TRBJ1-2; possibly TRBD1 for D (5 bases). The ends were cut back, 4 bases at V and 4 bases at J, with 17 bases in the middle. The CDR3 runs to 15 residues. The V gene's germline CDR1 is SGHRS and CDR2 YFSETQ. The CDR3 DNA is TGCGCCAGCAGCCCAGGAGACGTTCAGGGCTATGGCTACACCTTC. Its translation: CASSPGDVQGYGYTF.

CDR3: CASSPRTGENEQFF. The CDR3 nucleotides read TGTGCCAGCTCACCCCGGACAGGGGAGAATGAGCAGTTCTTC. This chain uses TRBV18 with TRBJ2-1; 9 positions match TRBD1. There are 14 residues in the CDR3. The V and J ends lost 3 bases and 7 bases, in that order; junction bases with no gene match: 4. CDR1 and CDR2 (germline): KGHSH, LQKENI.

The chain recombines TRBV7-6 with TRBJ2-5; 8 nucleotides agree with TRBD1. Germline CDR1 SGHVS, CDR2 FNYEAQ. The J segment lost 5 bases and the V segment lost 1 base, leaving 12 bases of the junction unmatched. The CDR3 is 17 amino acids. The CDR3 loop is CASSLVLQGGNGETQYF. The CDR3 DNA is TGTGCCAGCAGCTTAGTTCTACAGGGGGGCAACGGGGAGACCCAGTACTTC.

This clone appeared a single time. The chain combines TRBV6-5 with TRBJ1-2; 7 positions match TRBD1. Germline CDR1 MNHEY, CDR2 SVGAGI. After removal of 4 bases from V and 2 bases from J, the junction contained 1 base not matched to a gene. The CDR3 is 13 residues long. The CDR3 DNA follows: TGTGCCAGCAGTTCGGGACAGAACTATGGCTACACCTTC. Translation gives CASSSGQNYGYTF.

This clone has only one observation. CDR3 loop: CAWIRGTSGSRDEQFF. Written as DNA, the CDR3 is TGTGCCTGGATCCGCGGGACTAGCGGGAGTAGGGATGAGCAGTTCTTC. The V call is TRBV30, the J call TRBJ2-1; TRBD2 agrees at 14 bases. Germline V gene data show CDR1 as GTSNPN and CDR2 as SVGIG (reference sequence). The CDR3 has 16 amino acids. V gave up 4 bases and J gave up 8 bases; unmatched junction bases: 10. The full variable domain, rest sourced from reference TRBV30 and TRBJ2-1, is SQTIHQWPATLVQPVGSPLSLECTVEGTSNPNLYWYRQAAGRGLQLLFYSVGIGQISSEVPQNLSASRPQDRQFILSSKKLLLSDSGFYLCAWIRGTSGSRDEQFFGPGTRLTVL.

The chain links TRBV6-1 to TRBJ2-7, with TRBD2 as a possible D gene (6 bases). This CDR3 is built from 16 residues. CDR1 and CDR2 (germline): MNHNS, SASEGT. The V and J ends lost 2 bases and 3 bases respectively, with 17 bases between them. In nucleotides, the CDR3 is TGTGCCAGCAGTGAAAAGTGGTCGACCGGGGGCTACGAGCAGTACTTC. It translates to CASSEKWSTGGYEQYF.

The chain is built from TRBV5-1 and TRBJ1-2; D gene uncertain. Trimming stripped 1 base from V and 8 bases from J, with 6 bases between. The CDR3 runs 11 residues. Per germline, CDR1 SGHRS and CDR2 YFSETQ. CDR3 sequence (DNA): TGCGCCAGCAGCTTGACATACGGCTACACCTTC. This gives the protein CASSLTYGYTF.

The chain has TRBV5-8 and TRBJ2-5; D perhaps matches TRBD2 (5 bases). Germline V gene sequence: CDR1 SGHTS, CDR2 YDEGEE. The CDR3 totals 13 residues. Trimming pared 1 base from V and 13 bases from J, leaving 17 bases between. The CDR3 is CASSLNVVGSGYF. The CDR3 coding sequence is TGTGCCAGCAGCTTGAACGTGGTTGGGAGCGGGTACTTC.

The chain joins TRBV7-6 to TRBJ1-1; TRBD1 aligns across 8 bases. Germline CDR1 and CDR2: SGHVS and FNYEAQ. Trimming at V came to 0 bases and at J to 3 bases, leaving 15 bases not matched to a gene. The CDR3 loop spans 19 amino acids. The DNA of the CDR3 is TGTGCCAGCAGCTTAGCGACAGGGGCGGGGGTAGGGTTTGACACTGAAGCTTTCTTT. Protein: CASSLATGAGVGFDTEAFF.

The J gene is TRBJ2-2, the V gene TRBV7-9; possible D gene TRBD2, 5 bases. This CDR3 has 15 amino acids. V lost 5 bases, J lost 6 bases, and 16 bases lay in between. Germline CDR1 SEHNR, CDR2 FQNEAQ (reference sequence). This CDR3 reads CASSDGDTTPGELFF. CDR3 DNA: TGTGCCAGCAGCGACGGGGATACTACCCCCGGGGAGCTGTTTTTT.